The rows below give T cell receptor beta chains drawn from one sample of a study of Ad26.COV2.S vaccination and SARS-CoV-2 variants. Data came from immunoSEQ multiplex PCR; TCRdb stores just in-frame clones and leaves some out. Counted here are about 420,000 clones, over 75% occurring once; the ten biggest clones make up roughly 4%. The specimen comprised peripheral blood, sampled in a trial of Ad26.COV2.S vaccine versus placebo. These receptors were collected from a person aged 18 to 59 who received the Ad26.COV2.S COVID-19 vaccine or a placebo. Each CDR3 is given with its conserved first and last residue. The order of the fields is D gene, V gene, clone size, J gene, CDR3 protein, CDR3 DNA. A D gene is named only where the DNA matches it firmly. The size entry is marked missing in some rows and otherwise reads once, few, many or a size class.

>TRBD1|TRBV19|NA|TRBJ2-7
CASSTGTGQHYEQYF
TGTGCCAGTAGTACGGGGACAGGGCAACATTACGAGCAGTACTTC
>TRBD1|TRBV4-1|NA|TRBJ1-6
CASSSPGTGGFNSPLHF
TGCGCCAGCAGCTCTCCGGGGACAGGGGGGTTTAATTCACCCCTCCACTTT
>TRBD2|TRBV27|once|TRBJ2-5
CASSRYETSVGETQYF
TGTGCCAGCAGTCGATACGAGACTAGCGTGGGAGAGACCCAGTACTTC
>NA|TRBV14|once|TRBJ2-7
CASSPRSSYEQYF
TGTGCCAGCAGCCCTCGTTCAAGCTACGAGCAGTACTTC
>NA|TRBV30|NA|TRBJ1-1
CAWSVAGSPIANTEAFF
TGTGCCTGGAGTGTAGCAGGGTCCCCCATCGCGAACACTGAAGCTTTCTTT
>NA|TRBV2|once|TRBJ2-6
CASQTGSGANVLTF
TGTGCCAGCCAGACGGGCTCTGGGGCCAACGTCCTGACTTTC
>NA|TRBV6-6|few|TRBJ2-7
CASSYEDGSSYEQYF
TGTGCCAGCAGTTACGAGGACGGTAGCTCCTACGAGCAGTACTTC
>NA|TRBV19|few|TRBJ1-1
CASSATVNTEAFF
TGTGCCAGTAGTGCGACAGTGAACACTGAAGCTTTCTTT
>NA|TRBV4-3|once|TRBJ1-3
CASRGDGNTIYF
TGCGCCAGCAGGGGCGATGGAAACACCATATATTTT
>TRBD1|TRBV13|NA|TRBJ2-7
CASSNLGTGVIYEQYF
TGTGCCAGCAGCAACCTGGGGACAGGGGTGATCTACGAGCAGTACTTC
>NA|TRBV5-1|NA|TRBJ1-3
CASREGNTIYF
TGCGCCAGCCGAGAGGGAAACACCATATATTTT
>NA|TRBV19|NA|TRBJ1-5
CASTDYSNQPQHF
TGTGCTTCGACGGACTATAGCAATCAGCCCCAGCATTTT
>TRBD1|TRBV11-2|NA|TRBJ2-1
CASTLGQGLYNEQFF
TGTGCCAGCACCCTGGGACAGGGCCTCTACAATGAGCAGTTCTTC
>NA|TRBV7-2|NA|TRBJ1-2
CASSLRQPLNYGYTF
TGTGCCAGCAGCTTAAGACAGCCTCTGAACTATGGCTACACCTTC
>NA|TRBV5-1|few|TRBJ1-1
CASSLGRGNTEAFF
TGCGCCAGCAGCTTGGGACGGGGGAACACTGAAGCTTTCTTT
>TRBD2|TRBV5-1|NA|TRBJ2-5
CASSLAGTSGGATQYF
TGCGCCAGCAGCTTAGCCGGGACTAGCGGGGGGGCGACCCAGTACTTC
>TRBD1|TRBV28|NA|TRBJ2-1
CASSLTGTGGRNEQFF
TGTGCCAGCAGTCTAACCGGGACAGGGGGCAGGAATGAGCAGTTCTTC
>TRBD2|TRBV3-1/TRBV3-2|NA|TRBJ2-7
CASSQVQGLSYEQYF
TGTGCCAGCAGCCAAGTCCAGGGACTATCTTACGAGCAGTACTTC
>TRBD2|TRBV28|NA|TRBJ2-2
CASSLYLAGGNTGELFF
TGTGCCAGCAGTTTATATCTAGCGGGGGGGAACACCGGGGAGCTGTTTTTT
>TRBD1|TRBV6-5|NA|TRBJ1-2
CASSNPGGNYGYTF
TGTGCCAGCAGTAATCCAGGGGGTAACTATGGCTACACCTTC
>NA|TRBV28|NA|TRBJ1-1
CASKYRGRNTEAFF
TGTGCCAGCAAATATAGGGGGAGGAACACTGAAGCTTTCTTT
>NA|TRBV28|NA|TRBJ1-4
CASSFVPSEKLFF
TGTGCCAGCAGTTTTGTACCCAGCGAAAAACTGTTTTTT
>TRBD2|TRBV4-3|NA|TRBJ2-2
CASSQIRLAGELFF
TGCGCCAGCAGCCAGATACGACTAGCGGGGGAGCTGTTTTTT
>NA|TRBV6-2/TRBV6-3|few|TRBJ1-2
CASSYAGHRGDGYTF
TGTGCCAGCAGTTACGCGGGACACCGGGGCGATGGCTACACCTTC
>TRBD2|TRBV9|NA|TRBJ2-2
CASSLRTSGITGELFF
TGTGCCAGCAGCTTACGGACTAGCGGAATCACCGGGGAGCTGTTTTTT
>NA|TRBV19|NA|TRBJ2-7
CASSIREIGAEQYF
TGTGCCAGTAGTATTCGAGAAATTGGCGCCGAGCAGTACTTC
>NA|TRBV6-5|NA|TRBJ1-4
CASSYTRYEKLFF
TGTGCCAGCAGTTACACCCGGTATGAAAAACTGTTTTTT
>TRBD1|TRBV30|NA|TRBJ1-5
CAWSVGQESNQPQHF
TGTGCCTGGAGTGTAGGACAGGAGAGCAATCAGCCCCAGCATTTT
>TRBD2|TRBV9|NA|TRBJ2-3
CASSDLAGGPGDTQYF
TGTGCCAGCAGCGACCTAGCGGGGGGGCCGGGAGATACGCAGTATTTT
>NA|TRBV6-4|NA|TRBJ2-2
CASSGGMGTGELFF
TGTGCCAGCAGTGGTGGGATGGGCACCGGGGAGCTGTTTTTT
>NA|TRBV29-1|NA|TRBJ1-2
CSGGDRGYTF
TGCAGCGGAGGCGATAGGGGCTACACCTTC
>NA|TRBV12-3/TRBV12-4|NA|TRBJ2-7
CASSRPGYEQYF
TGTGCCAGCAGCAGGCCAGGCTACGAGCAGTACTTC
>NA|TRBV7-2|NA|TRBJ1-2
CASSSPGYYGYTF
TGTGCCAGCAGCTCCCCGGGATACTATGGCTACACCTTC
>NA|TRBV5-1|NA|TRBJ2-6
CASSFLSSGANVLTF
TGCGCCAGCAGCTTTTTGAGCTCTGGGGCCAACGTCCTGACTTTC
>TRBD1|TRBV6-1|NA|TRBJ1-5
CASSAPGQGAFGNQPQHF
TGTGCCAGCAGTGCTCCGGGACAGGGGGCATTCGGCAATCAGCCCCAGCATTTT
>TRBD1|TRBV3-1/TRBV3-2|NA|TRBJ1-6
CASSQGGQGAGSPLHF
TGTGCCAGCAGCCAAGGGGGACAGGGGGCAGGTTCACCCCTCCACTTT
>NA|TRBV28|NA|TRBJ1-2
CASSRTAPPNYGYTF
TGTGCCAGCAGCAGGACAGCACCTCCTAACTATGGCTACACCTTC
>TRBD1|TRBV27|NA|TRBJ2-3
CASRDRAHTDTQYF
TGTGCCAGCAGGGACAGGGCTCACACAGATACGCAGTATTTT
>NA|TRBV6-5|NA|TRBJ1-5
CASRVQINSNQPQHF
TGTGCCAGCAGGGTTCAGATTAATAGCAATCAGCCCCAGCATTTT
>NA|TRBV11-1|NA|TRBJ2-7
CASSPQRGRAYEQYF
TGTGCCAGCAGCCCTCAGAGGGGTCGAGCCTACGAGCAGTACTTC
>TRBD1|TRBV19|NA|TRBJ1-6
CASSTGQFYNSPLHF
TGTGCCAGTAGTACGGGACAGTTCTATAATTCACCCCTCCACTTT
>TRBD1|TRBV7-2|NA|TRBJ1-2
CASSLVSQGTYGYTF
TGTGCCAGCAGCTTAGTTTCACAGGGGACCTATGGCTACACCTTC
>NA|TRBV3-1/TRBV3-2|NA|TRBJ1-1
CASSQRGVGNTEAFF
TGTGCCAGCAGCCAACGTGGAGTTGGCAACACTGAAGCTTTCTTT
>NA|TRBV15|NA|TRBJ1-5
CATSRDNFGKRQPQHF
TGTGCCACCAGCAGAGATAACTTTGGGAAGCGCCAGCCCCAGCATTTT
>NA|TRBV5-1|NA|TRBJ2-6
CASSLLSSGANVLTF
TGCGCCAGCAGCTTGCTCAGTTCTGGGGCCAACGTCCTGACTTTC
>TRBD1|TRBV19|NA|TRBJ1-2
CASSIVRDRPYGYTF
TGTGCCAGTAGTATAGTGAGGGACAGGCCCTATGGCTACACCTTC
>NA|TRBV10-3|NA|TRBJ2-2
CAISESGQPPGELFF
TGTGCCATCAGTGAGTCGGGGCAGCCTCCCGGGGAGCTGTTTTTT
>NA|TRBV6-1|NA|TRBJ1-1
CASSDDRANTEAFF
TGTGCCAGCAGTGATGATAGGGCGAACACTGAAGCTTTCTTT
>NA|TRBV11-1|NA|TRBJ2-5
CASSFNYGQETQYF
TGTGCCAGCAGCTTTAATTACGGCCAAGAGACCCAGTACTTC
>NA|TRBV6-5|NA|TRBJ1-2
CASSRDSGGGYTF
TGTGCCAGCAGCCGCGACAGTGGGGGTGGCTACACCTTC
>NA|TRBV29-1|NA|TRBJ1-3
CSVAGRVVDSGNTIYF
TGCAGCGTCGCTGGCAGGGTTGTGGACTCTGGAAACACCATATATTTT
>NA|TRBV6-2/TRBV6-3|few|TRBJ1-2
CASSPLKYGYTF
TGTGCCAGCAGTCCCCTGAAATACGGCTACACCTTC
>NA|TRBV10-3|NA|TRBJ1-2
CAISESVRTYGYTF
TGTGCCATCAGTGAATCGGTCAGGACCTATGGCTACACCTTC
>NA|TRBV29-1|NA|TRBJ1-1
CSVGVQGAGEAFF
TGCAGCGTTGGGGTACAGGGAGCGGGCGAAGCTTTCTTT
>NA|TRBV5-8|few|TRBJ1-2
CASSARWVRYNYGYTF
TGTGCCAGCAGCGCCCGGTGGGTCAGGTACAACTATGGCTACACCTTC
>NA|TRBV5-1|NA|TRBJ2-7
CASKDSYEQYF
TGCGCCAGTAAAGACAGCTACGAGCAGTACTTC
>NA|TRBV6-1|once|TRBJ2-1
CASSVSGSGSYNEQFF
TGTGCCAGCAGTGTCTCAGGGTCCGGCTCCTACAATGAGCAGTTCTTC
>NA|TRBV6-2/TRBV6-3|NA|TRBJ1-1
CASSRQDVRSTEAFF
TGTGCCAGCAGTAGACAGGACGTTAGGAGCACTGAAGCTTTCTTT
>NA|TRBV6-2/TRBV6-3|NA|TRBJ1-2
CASSYSRGDYGYTF
TGTGCCAGCAGTTACTCCAGGGGCGACTATGGCTACACCTTC